Presented here are 27 T cell receptor beta chains from one specimen sequenced in a study of T cell responses to AZD1222 COVID-19 vaccine. TCRdb keeps only in-frame clones here, not all; method: immunoSEQ multiplex PCR. The sample has roughly 140,000 clones, 75% to 95% seen once. This material consisted of peripheral blood, taken 28 days after the second AZD1222 dose. These receptors were collected from an adult who received the AZD1222 COVID-19 vaccine.

The chain links TRBV3-1 (or the pseudogene TRBV3-2) to TRBJ2-7; no clear D. CDR3 length: 11 residues. Trimming took 1 base from V and 4 from J, leaving 2 bases between them. Per the germline V gene, CDR1 is LGHDT and CDR2 is YNNKEL (reference sequence). This CDR3 is CASSQGYEQYF. CDR3 coding DNA: TGTGCCAGCAGCCAAGGATACGAGCAGTACTTC.

The CDR3 protein is CASTPFGASYNEQFF. CDR3 DNA: TGTGCCAGCACCCCTTTCGGTGCTAGCTACAATGAGCAGTTCTTC. The chain links TRBV6-5 to TRBJ2-1; D is unclear. The CDR3 is made up of 15 amino acids. V lost 7 bases, J lost 3 bases, and 16 bases lay in between. Germline assignment: CDR1 MNHEY and CDR2 SVGAGI.

The rearrangement joins TRBV10-1 to TRBJ1-1; D gene uncertain. There are 13 residues in the CDR3. Trimming shortened V by 3 bases and J by 6 bases, and 11 bases separated the two germline ends. Germline assignment: CDR1 WNHNN and CDR2 SYGVQD (reference sequence). The CDR3 sequence: CASSDLNTAEAFF. In nucleotides, the CDR3 is TGCGCCAGCAGTGATCTCAACACCGCTGAAGCTTTCTTT.

The CDR3 DNA sequence: TGTGCCAGCATTTCGTCCGTCTCTGAAGCTTTCTTT. Translation: CASISSVSEAFF. The rearrangement links TRBV6-5 to TRBJ1-1; D is unclear. CDR3 length: 12 residues. V lost 7 bases and J lost 6, with 12 bases in between. Germline V CDR1 and CDR2: MNHEY, SVGAGI.

The V call is TRBV28, the J call TRBJ2-1; D possibly corresponds to TRBD2 (6 bases). CDR1 MDHEN and CDR2 SYDVKM come from the germline V gene. This CDR3 region has 14 residues. The V end was cut by 2 bases, the J end by 1 base, with 6 bases between. CDR3 region: CASSLGLSYNEQFF. The CDR3 nucleotides read TGTGCCAGCAGTTTAGGACTATCCTACAATGAGCAGTTCTTC.

The genes are TRBV19 and TRBJ2-5; a weak D match, TRBD2 (5 bases). The CDR3 totals 14 residues. V was shortened by 3 bases and J by 5 bases, with 13 bases between the two germline ends. Germline V gene data show CDR1 as LNHDA and CDR2 as SQIVND (reference sequence). CDR3 protein: CASSILGSGETQYF. CDR3 sequence (DNA): TGTGCCAGTAGTATCTTGGGGAGTGGCGAGACCCAGTACTTC.

This chain uses TRBV18 with TRBJ2-1, with D maybe TRBD1 (5 bases). The CDR3 has 18 amino acids. The ends were cut back, 3 bases at V and 4 bases at J, with 22 bases in the middle. Germline-derived CDR1 and CDR2 are KGHSH and LQKENI. In DNA, the CDR3 is TGTGCCAGCTCACCGGGGCAGGGAAGGGTTAAGGGATACAATGAGCAGTTCTTC. It encodes CASSPGQGRVKGYNEQFF.

The chain is built from TRBV6-5 and TRBJ1-1; tentatively, D is TRBD1 (5 bases). CDR1 and CDR2 (germline): MNHEY, SVGAGI. The V gene lost 1 base and the J gene lost 4 bases, with 13 bases spanning the gap. CDR3 length equals 15 residues. For the CDR3, the DNA is TGTGCCAGCAGTTACTTCGGGGCTGAAGGCACTGAAGCTTTCTTT. Its protein product is CASSYFGAEGTEAFF.

The rearrangement joins TRBV7-7 to TRBJ1-1; D remains ambiguous. The CDR3 is 13 amino acids. Germline V gene lookup returns CDR1 SSHAT and CDR2 FNYEAQ (reference sequence). The V gene lost 4 bases and the J gene lost 0 bases, with 6 bases spanning the gap. In nucleotides, the CDR3 is TGTGCCAGCAGCTCCACGATGAACACTGAAGCTTTCTTT. It codes for CASSSTMNTEAFF.

This chain joins TRBV18 and TRBJ2-3; D might be TRBD1 (5 bases). V was trimmed by 0 bases and J by 3 bases, leaving 7 bases between them. Per the germline V gene, CDR1 is KGHSH and CDR2 is LQKENI. The CDR3 spans 14 residues. CDR3 coding DNA: TGTGCCAGCTCACCACCGGGGCGTACAGATACGCAGTATTTT. As protein: CASSPPGRTDTQYF.

The chain joins TRBV27 to TRBJ2-6; the D is unclear. V lost 2 bases, J lost 1 base, and 6 bases lay in between. This CDR3 comprises 15 residues. Germline V CDR1 and CDR2: MNHEY, SMNVEV (reference sequence). CDR3 nucleotides: TGTGCCAGCAGTTTAGCCGGGTCTGGGGCCAACGTCCTGACTTTC. This encodes CASSLAGSGANVLTF.

The chain uses TRBV25-1 and TRBJ1-2, with a weak D call TRBD1 (6 bases). With 4 bases removed from V and 7 bases from J, the gap between germline ends came to 13 bases. Germline CDR1 is MGHDK and CDR2 is SYGVNS. This CDR3 has 13 amino acids. The CDR3 reads CASSATGALGYTF. CDR3 sequence (DNA): TGTGCCAGCAGTGCGACAGGTGCCCTTGGCTACACCTTC.

CDR3 bases: TGTGCCAGCAGCCAATTTATGAGTGCTAATGAAAAACTGTTTTTT. It specifies CASSQFMSANEKLFF. The chain couples TRBV3-1 (or the pseudogene TRBV3-2) to TRBJ1-4, with unresolved D. V lost 2 bases to trimming and J lost 3 bases, with 10 bases between them. In germline, CDR1 is LGHDT, CDR2 YNNKEL (reference sequence). The CDR3 length is 15 residues.

Regarding this clone: The identical CDR3 is also encoded by other nucleotide sequences in the sample. This chain uses TRBV20-1 with TRBJ2-7; 7 positions agree with TRBD2. Germline-derived CDR1 and CDR2 are DFQATT and SNEGSKA (reference sequence). J gave up 0 bases and V 3 bases, and 2 bases lay outside the gene matches. This CDR3 comprises 13 residues. The CDR3 protein is CSASPGGSYEQYF. CDR3 nucleotide sequence: TGCAGTGCTAGTCCGGGGGGCTCCTACGAGCAGTACTTC.

The chain recombines TRBV16 with TRBJ1-5; 7 bases are shared with TRBD1. The J segment lost 0 bases and the V segment lost 3 bases, leaving 2 bases of the junction unmatched. Germline values: CDR1 KGHSY, CDR2 FQNENV. This CDR3 is 15 amino acids long. The DNA for the CDR3 is TGTGCCAGCAGCCAGACAGGGATTAGCAATCAGCCCCAGCATTTT. This gives the protein CASSQTGISNQPQHF.

This chain joins TRBV5-5 and TRBJ1-5; no firm D call. V lost 2 bases and J lost 5, with 11 bases in between. The CDR3 extends over 14 amino acids. Germline-derived CDR1 and CDR2 are SGHKS and YYEKEE (reference sequence). The CDR3, as DNA: TGTGCCAGCAGCTTAGTTCCATCGGATCAGCCCCAGCATTTT. It is translated as CASSLVPSDQPQHF.

The rearrangement joins TRBV12-5 to TRBJ1-3; TRBD1 aligns across 7 bases. This CDR3 spans 14 amino acids. The germline V gene encodes CDR1 LGHNT and CDR2 FRNRAP. This CDR3 reads CAHQQGNSGNTIYF. The CDR3 nucleotides read TGTGCCCACCAACAGGGGAACTCTGGAAACACCATATATTTT.

The chain combines TRBV6-5 with TRBJ1-2, with a tentative D call TRBD1 (6 bases). Germline V CDR1 and CDR2: MNHEY, SVGAGI. Trimming shortened V by 0 bases and J by 2 bases, and 7 bases separated the two germline ends. CDR3 size: 14 residues. CDR3 nucleotide sequence: TGTGCCAGCAGTTACTCGAGGGGGAACTATGGCTACACCTTC. The encoded protein is CASSYSRGNYGYTF.

This chain joins TRBV10-3 and TRBJ1-6, with D possibly matching TRBD1 (6 bases). V lost 10 bases and J 5 bases, leaving 18 bases between the germline ends. This CDR3 has 15 residues. CDR1 is ENHRY and CDR2 is SYGVKD in the germline V gene. CDR3 DNA: TGTGCCAGTTATGCGGGGTGGACAGATAATTCACCCCTCCACTTT. Amino acids: CASYAGWTDNSPLHF.

J is TRBJ2-5 and V is TRBV13, with TRBD2 matching 7 bases. The CDR3 sequence is 14 residues long. Germline CDR1 PRHDT, CDR2 FYEKMQ (reference sequence). After removal of 2 bases from V and 9 bases from J, the junction contained 9 bases not matched to a gene. CDR3: CASSLSGRAGAQYF. The CDR3 region has the DNA TGTGCCAGCAGCTTAAGCGGGCGGGCGGGGGCCCAGTACTTC.

This clone appeared once. The rearrangement uses TRBV3-1 (or the pseudogene TRBV3-2) and TRBJ2-2, with 10 bases that match TRBD2. With 6 bases clipped from V and 0 bases from J, the junction kept 4 bases outside the gene matches. The V gene's germline CDR1 is LGHDT and CDR2 YNNKEL (reference sequence). The CDR3 is 16 residues long. Written as DNA, the CDR3 is TGTGCCAGCAGTCGCGGACTAGCGGCGAACACCGGGGAGCTGTTTTTT. Protein: CASSRGLAANTGELFF.

The chain carries TRBV19 and TRBJ1-1; D gene ambiguous. CDR3 size: 15 residues. The germline CDR1 and CDR2 sequences are LNHDA and SQIVND (reference sequence). Trimming shortened V by 3 bases and J by 0 bases, and 11 bases separated the two germline ends. The CDR3 DNA is TGTGCCAGTAGTATCTCACCGATGATGAACACTGAAGCTTTCTTT. Its translation: CASSISPMMNTEAFF.

Turning to this clone: A junction end diverges from the germline sequence, so it may reflect a read error. The V gene is TRBV10-1, the J gene TRBJ2-5; D uncertain. The germline CDR1 and CDR2 sequences are WNHNN and SYGVQD (reference sequence). This CDR3 has 14 residues. In nucleotides, the CDR3 is TGCGCCAGCAACCAGGACGCCAACCAAGAGACCCGGTACTTC. This codes for CASNQDANQETRYF.

V gene TRBV2 combines with J gene TRBJ1-5; no definite D call. The ends were cut back, 7 bases at V and 5 bases at J, with 15 bases in the middle. Germline V CDR1 and CDR2: SNHLY, FYNNEI. This CDR3 comprises 14 residues. The CDR3 DNA reads TGTGCCAGCACAAGTAGGGATGCCCATCAGCCCCAGCATTTT. Its translation: CASTSRDAHQPQHF.

This chain connects TRBV6-6 to TRBJ1-5; a possible D gene is TRBD1 (5 bases). The germline gives CDR1 MNHNY, CDR2 SVGAGI (reference sequence). With 7 bases removed from V and 7 bases from J, the gap between germline ends came to 17 bases. This CDR3 region has 14 residues. CDR3 in DNA: TGTGCCAGCACCCCAACCCGGGGGGAACAGCCCCAGCATTTT. It is translated as CASTPTRGEQPQHF.

V usage is TRBV6-5 and J usage is TRBJ1-2; D is unresolved. V was trimmed by 6 bases and J by 2 bases, leaving 10 bases between them. The CDR3 loop spans 13 amino acids. The germline gives CDR1 MNHEY, CDR2 SVGAGI. This chain's CDR3 is CASSPTGNYGYTF. CDR3 DNA sequence: TGTGCCAGCAGCCCCACCGGGAACTATGGCTACACCTTC.

This rearrangement joins TRBV12-3 or TRBV12-4 to TRBJ1-2; 8 bases align to TRBD1. The CDR3 extends over 12 amino acids. The ends lost 5 bases at V and 7 bases at J; junction bases unmatched: 3. The DNA for the CDR3 is TGTGCCAGCAGTACAGGGGGTCTTGGCTACACCTTC. Translating it yields CASSTGGLGYTF.